This T cell receptor (beta chain) emerged from a study of cytomegalovirus exposure and HLA in healthy donors. Study-wide background: The 90 to 150 validation repertoires matched the approximately 700 first-cohort repertoires in platform, a later analysis reported.

Germline CDR1 is MNHNS and CDR2 is SASEGT. This CDR3 is 16 amino acids long. V was pared by 2 bases and J by 1 base, with 3 bases of the junction left unmatched. This clone was detected only once. Measured with immunoSEQ multiplex PCR; TCRdb has only the in-frame clones, and not every one. The profile shows roughly 70,000 clones, about 94% of them singletons. The origin of this receptor is a young man in good health and CMV-seropositive. The gene calls are TRBV6-1 and TRBJ1-5, with TRBD1 matching over 9 bases. Material for sequencing was PBMCs. CDR3 bases: TGTGCCAGCAGTGAACGGACAGGGGCCAGCAATCAGCCCCAGCATTTT. This sequence encodes CASSERTGASNQPQHF.